The next 17 T cell receptor beta chains were all read from a single sample in a study of beta chain features in type 1 diabetes. Of the isolated RNA, all was reverse transcribed, and so the sequenced material was expressed TCRB transcripts. Data came from immunoSEQ multiplex PCR; TCRdb stores just in-frame clones and leaves some out. The data contain under 450,000 clones, approximately 15% of them singletons. Source material: naive CD4+ T cells from blood. These TCRs come from a man aged 30 to 45 in good health.

J is TRBJ2-7 and V is TRBV21-1; the table calls TRBD2, which could not be checked here. TRBV21-1 is labeled a pseudogene. This CDR3 has 14 residues. CDR3 DNA: TGTGCCAGCAGCATAGGCGGGAAAAGCTACGAGCAGTACGTC. Translating gives CASSIGGKSYEQYV.

This clone was seen more than once but under ten times. The J gene is TRBJ1-1, the V gene TRBV7-3, with a weak D call TRBD1 (6 bases). The CDR3 sequence is 14 residues long. Trimming removed 5 bases from V and 0 bases from J, with 10 bases in between. Germline CDR1 reads SGHTA; CDR2 reads FQGTGA. The DNA of the CDR3 is TGTGCCAGCAGCCTACAGGGTCTGAACACTGAAGCTTTCTTT. Translated: CASSLQGLNTEAFF.

This clone was picked up a small number of times. V usage is TRBV23-1 and J usage is TRBJ2-7; the match to TRBD2 covers 7 bases. TRBV23-1 qualifies as an ORF whose function is uncertain. CDR3 length equals 15 residues. The trim removed 4 bases at V and 4 bases at J, leaving 10 bases unmatched. CDR3 bases: TGCGCCAGCAGTCGTGGCGGGAGTGGTGGGTACGAGCAGTACGTC. Amino acid sequence: CASSRGGSGGYEQYV.

This clone was picked up a small number of times. The chain recombines TRBV4-3 with TRBJ2-7, with D perhaps matching TRBD2 (6 bases). Germline assignment: CDR1 LGHNA and CDR2 YSLEER. This CDR3 is built from 14 residues. V lost 0 bases and J lost 6, with 12 bases in between. In DNA, the CDR3 is TGCGCCAGCAGCCAAGAGGGACTGGTCGCCGAGCAGTACTTC. It is translated as CASSQEGLVAEQYF.

J is TRBJ1-3 and V is TRBV5-4, with 7 bases lining up with TRBD1. The CDR3 loop spans 16 amino acids. Germline V gene sequence: CDR1 SGHNT, CDR2 YYREEE (reference sequence). V lost 1 base to trimming and J lost 4 bases; unmatched junction nucleotides: 8. The CDR3 region has the DNA TGTGCCAGCAGCTTGAGGGCAGGGGGAGCGGGAAACACCATATATTTT. This codes for CASSLRAGGAGNTIYF.

The V gene is TRBV6-5, the J gene TRBJ2-2; maybe TRBD2 (6 bases). The germline V gene has CDR1 MNHEY and CDR2 SVGAGI. The CDR3 consists of 12 residues. The V end was cut by 5 bases, the J end by 8 bases, with 9 bases between. CDR3 protein: CASSRGSGELFF. The CDR3 bases are TGTGCCAGCAGTCGGGGGAGTGGGGAGCTGTTTTTT.

The CDR3 protein is CASSLDRALFGYTF. CDR3 nucleotide sequence: TGTGCCAGCAGCTTAGACAGGGCACTGTTTGGCTACACCTTC. This chain connects TRBV7-2 to TRBJ1-2, with D possibly being TRBD1 (6 bases). Germline V gene lookup returns CDR1 SGHTA and CDR2 FQGNSA. Trimming pared 1 base from V and 7 bases from J, leaving 13 bases between. This CDR3 is 14 amino acids long.

The chain uses TRBV7-2 and TRBJ2-5; D uncertain. From germline, CDR1 is SGHTA and CDR2 FQGNSA. The V end lost 5 bases, the J end lost 5 bases, and 12 bases lay between the germline ends. The CDR3 contains 13 residues. The CDR3 reads CASSGAPMETQYF. The CDR3, as DNA: TGTGCCAGCAGCGGAGCCCCGATGGAGACCCAGTACTTC.

The chain is built from TRBV10-3 and TRBJ2-1; TRBD2 is a possible D gene (6 bases). Germline V CDR1 and CDR2: ENHRY, SYGVKD. The V end was cut by 8 bases, the J end by 0 bases, with 14 bases between. This CDR3 has 15 residues. The CDR3 loop reads CAIAEGGNSYNEQFF. The CDR3, as DNA: TGTGCCATCGCCGAAGGCGGGAACTCCTACAATGAGCAGTTCTTC.

V is TRBV30 and J is TRBJ2-7; D gene unclear. Trimming removed 0 bases from V and 2 bases from J, with 11 bases in between. This CDR3 has 14 residues. The germline V gene has CDR1 GTSNPN and CDR2 SVGIG (reference sequence). The CDR3 here is CAWSVRTLPYEQYV. CDR3 sequence (DNA): TGTGCCTGGAGTGTCCGGACCTTACCCTACGAGCAGTACGTC.

In its sample, this clone was seen a few times. The chain employs TRBV7-2 and TRBJ2-5, with 8 bases that match TRBD2. The V gene's germline CDR1 is SGHTA and CDR2 FQGNSA. The CDR3 is made up of 15 amino acids. With 4 bases clipped from V and 10 bases from J, the junction kept 14 bases outside the gene matches. CDR3 loop: CASSSAAGAGRGQYF. The CDR3, as DNA: TGTGCCAGCAGCTCCGCAGCGGGAGCTGGCAGGGGCCAGTACTTC.

The table lists this clone with a few counts. The chain uses TRBV25-1 and TRBJ2-6; D unclear. CDR1 is MGHDK, CDR2 SYGVNS, per germline. V lost 6 bases to trimming and J lost 4 bases, with 7 bases between them. CDR3 length: 13 residues. The CDR3 DNA reads as TGTGCCAGCAGCCACACCGGGGCCAACGTCCTGACTTTC. Protein sequence: CASSHTGANVLTF.

This clone has more than one count but fewer than ten. This chain joins TRBV11-3 and TRBJ2-3; 8 bases are shared with TRBD2. The V gene end was trimmed by 5 bases and the J gene end by 4 bases; junction bases not matched to a gene: 5. The CDR3 covers 14 residues. Germline loops: CDR1 SGHNT, CDR2 YENEEA. The CDR3 region is CASSLLAGSDTQYF. In DNA, the CDR3 is TGTGCCAGCAGCCTCCTAGCGGGCTCAGATACGCAGTATTTT.

This clone turned up a few times. V usage is TRBV6-5 and J usage is TRBJ2-7; TRBD2 matches at 12 bases. V gave up 5 bases and J gave up 0 bases; unmatched junction bases: 2. Germline CDR1 and CDR2: MNHEY and SVGAGI. The CDR3 is 15 amino acids. As DNA, the CDR3 is TGTGCCAGCAGTGCGACTAGCGGGAGCTCCTACGAGCAGTACGTC. Protein: CASSATSGSSYEQYV.

This clone was counted a few times. The chain couples TRBV6-4 to TRBJ2-1; a possible D gene is TRBD2 (6 bases). The ends were cut back, 4 bases at V and 8 bases at J, with 15 bases in the middle. Germline CDR1 and CDR2: MRHNA and SNTAGT. The CDR3 length is 14 residues. The DNA for the CDR3 is TGTGCCAGCAGTGCGACGGTTTGGGGGGATGAGCAGTTCTTC. Translated: CASSATVWGDEQFF.

The chain has TRBV5-4 and TRBJ2-3; D not certain. CDR1 is SGHNT, CDR2 YYREEE, per germline (reference sequence). With 0 bases removed from V and 3 bases from J, the gap between germline ends came to 11 bases. This CDR3 spans 15 amino acids. In DNA form, the CDR3 reads TGTGCCAGCAGCTTGGTATGGGATGGGACAGATACGCAGTATTTT. Encoded protein: CASSLVWDGTDTQYF. The variable domain in full, with the rest retrieved from reference TRBV5-4 and TRBJ2-3, is ETGVTQSPTHLIKTRGQQVTLRCSSQSGHNTVSWYQQALGQGPQFIFQYYREEENGRGNFPPRFSGLQFPNYSSELNVNALELDDSALYLCASSLVWDGTDTQYFGPGTRLTVL.

This clone appeared a few times. The V call is TRBV7-2, the J call TRBJ1-4; 9 nucleotides agree with TRBD1. The CDR3 has 16 residues. Per germline, CDR1 SGHTA and CDR2 FQGNSA. Unmatched junction bases numbered 12, after V lost 1 base and J lost 12 bases. The CDR3 region has the DNA TGTGCCAGCAGCTTAGAATCCTGGACAGGGGTGGCAGAACTGTTTTTT. Protein: CASSLESWTGVAELFF.